The 10 T cell receptor beta chains below all came from one sample that was sequenced in a study of patients and donors after allogeneic stem cell transplantation. TCRdb re-called the RT-PCR reads with MiXCR, one entry per CDR3 protein. The repertoire holds 30,000 to 40,000 distinct CDR3 sequences, with about two fifths as singletons. The sample consisted of blood, either unsorted or a sorted T cell fraction (not recorded which). The receptors originated from a human donor who was either an allogeneic HSCT recipient or a stem cell or donor lymphocyte infusion donor (not recorded which). It is not recorded whose cells these are; they may come from a transplant donor.

CDR3 nucleotides: TGTGCCAGCAGCACCCCGACAGGGCAAGAGACCCAGTACTTC. Encoded protein: CASSTPTGQETQYF. The J gene is TRBJ2-5, the V gene TRBV11-3, with 7 bases lining up with TRBD1. The trim removed 5 bases at V and 2 bases at J, leaving 5 bases unmatched. The CDR3 sequence is 14 residues long. The germline V gene has CDR1 SGHNT and CDR2 YENEEA.

The chain carries TRBV12-3 or TRBV12-4 and TRBJ1-2, with 7 bases aligning to TRBD1. Trimming at V came to 5 bases and at J to 6 bases, leaving 6 bases not matched to a gene. This CDR3 is built from 13 residues. The CDR3 spells CASSPDRDNGYTF. The CDR3 nucleotides read TGTGCCAGCAGTCCAGACAGGGACAATGGCTACACCTTC.

The rearrangement uses TRBV7-2 and TRBJ2-5; D is ambiguous. V lost 3 bases and J 4 bases, leaving 12 bases between the germline ends. Germline CDR1 is SGHTA and CDR2 is FQGNSA. The CDR3 extends over 14 amino acids. This chain's CDR3 is CASSFPKGRETQYF. In DNA form, the CDR3 reads TGTGCCAGCAGCTTCCCCAAAGGCAGAGAGACCCAGTACTTC.

The gene calls are TRBV12-3 or TRBV12-4 and TRBJ2-2; tentatively, D is TRBD1 (6 bases). The CDR3 has 12 amino acids. The ends were cut back, 6 bases at V and 7 bases at J, with 9 bases in the middle. The CDR3 sequence is CASRLGGGELFF. CDR3 DNA sequence: TGTGCCAGCAGACTAGGGGGCGGGGAGCTGTTTTTT.

J is TRBJ2-4 and V is TRBV7-9; 7 nucleotides align to TRBD1. Unmatched junction bases numbered 7, after V lost 4 bases and J lost 7 bases. Per germline, CDR1 SEHNR and CDR2 FQNEAQ (reference sequence). This CDR3 comprises 14 residues. In DNA, the CDR3 is TGTGCCAGCAGCTCCCTTAGGGGGCGGAACATTCAGTACTTC. The encoded protein is CASSSLRGRNIQYF.

The chain links TRBV12-3 or TRBV12-4 to TRBJ1-5; 8 bases fit TRBD1. Losses at the gene ends were 5 bases for V and 2 bases for J; bases not matched to a gene: 2. The CDR3 is 14 residues long. The chain's CDR3 is CASSTQGGNQPQHF. The CDR3, as DNA: TGTGCCAGCAGTACACAGGGGGGCAATCAGCCCCAGCATTTT.

This chain joins TRBV29-1 and TRBJ2-5, with D possibly matching TRBD2 (6 bases). This CDR3 is 12 amino acids long. Deletions cut 4 bases from V and 3 bases from J, with 9 bases between. Germline CDR1 is SQVTM and CDR2 is ANQGSEA. The CDR3 nucleotides read TGCAGCGTTGGGGGAGGTAAAGAGACCCAGTACTTC. Translated: CSVGGGKETQYF. Together with reference TRBV29-1 and TRBJ2-5, the CDR3 gives the full variable domain: SAVISQKPSRDICQRGTSLTIQCQVDSQVTMMFWYRQQPGQSLTLIATANQGSEATYESGFVIDKFPISRPNLTFSTLTVSNMSPEDSSIYLCSVGGGKETQYFGPGTRLLVL.

V gene TRBV6-5 combines with J gene TRBJ2-5; 14 bases line up with TRBD2. CDR1 and CDR2 from the germline V gene are MNHEY and SVGAGI. This CDR3 is 16 amino acids long. With V trimmed by 5 bases and J by 0 bases, 2 bases remained unmatched. CDR3 nucleotides: TGTGCCAGCAGTCGACTAGCGGGGGGGTACCAAGAGACCCAGTACTTC. This translates into CASSRLAGGYQETQYF.

This clonotype was detected a few times. The chain is built from TRBV5-6 and TRBJ1-2; D uncertain. Germline-derived CDR1 and CDR2 are SGHDT and YYEEEE. V was shortened by 5 bases and J by 4 bases, with 9 bases between the two germline ends. There are 12 residues in the CDR3. The chain's CDR3 is CASRAEGYGYTF. The CDR3 DNA sequence: TGTGCCAGCAGGGCAGAGGGCTATGGCTACACCTTC.

Worth noting for this clonotype: A much larger clone differs by one base, so this may be a read error. Here the CDR3 DNA reads TGTGCCAGCTCACCAGCAGGGGGCACCGGAGGAAACACCAAATATTTT. This codes for CASSPAGGTGGNTKYF. The gene calls are TRBV18 and TRBJ1-3; 8 nucleotides match TRBD1. In germline, CDR1 is KGHSH, CDR2 LQKENI. CDR3 size: 16 residues.